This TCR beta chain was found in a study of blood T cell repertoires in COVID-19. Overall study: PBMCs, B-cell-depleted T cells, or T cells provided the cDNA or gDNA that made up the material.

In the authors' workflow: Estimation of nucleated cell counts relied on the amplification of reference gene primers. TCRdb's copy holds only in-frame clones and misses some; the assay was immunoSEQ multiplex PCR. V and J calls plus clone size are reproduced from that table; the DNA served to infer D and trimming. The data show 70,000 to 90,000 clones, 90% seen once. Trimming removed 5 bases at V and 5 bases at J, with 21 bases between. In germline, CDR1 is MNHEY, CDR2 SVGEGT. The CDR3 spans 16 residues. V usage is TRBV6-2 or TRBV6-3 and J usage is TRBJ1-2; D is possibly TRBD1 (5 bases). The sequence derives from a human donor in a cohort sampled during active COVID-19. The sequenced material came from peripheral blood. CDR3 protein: CASSDTQGGELYGYTF. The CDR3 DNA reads TGTGCCAGCAGTGATACTCAGGGTGGAGAACTATATGGCTACACCTTC.